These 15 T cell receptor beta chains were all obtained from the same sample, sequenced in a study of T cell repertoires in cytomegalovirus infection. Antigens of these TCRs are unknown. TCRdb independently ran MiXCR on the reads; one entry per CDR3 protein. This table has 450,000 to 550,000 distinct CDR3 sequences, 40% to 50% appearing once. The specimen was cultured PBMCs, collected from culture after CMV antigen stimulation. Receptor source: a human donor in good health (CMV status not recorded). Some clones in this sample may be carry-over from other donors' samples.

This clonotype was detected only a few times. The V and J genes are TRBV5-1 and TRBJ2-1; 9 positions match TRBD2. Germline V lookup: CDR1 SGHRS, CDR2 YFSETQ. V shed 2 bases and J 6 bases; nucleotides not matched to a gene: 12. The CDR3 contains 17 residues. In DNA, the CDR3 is TGCGCCAGCAGCTTCCTCGAGCGGGGGGCCTCTGGCAATGAGCAGTTCTTC. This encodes CASSFLERGASGNEQFF.

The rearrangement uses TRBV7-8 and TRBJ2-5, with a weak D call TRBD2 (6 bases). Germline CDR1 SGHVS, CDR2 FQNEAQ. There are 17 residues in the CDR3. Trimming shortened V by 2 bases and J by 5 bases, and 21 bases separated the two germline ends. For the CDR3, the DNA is TGTGCCAGCAGCTTAAGGATCGTTTCTGGGGGGAGGGAGACCCAGTACTTC. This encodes CASSLRIVSGGRETQYF. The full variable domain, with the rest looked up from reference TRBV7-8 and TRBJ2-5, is GAGVSQSPRYKVAKRGQDVALRCDPISGHVSLFWYQQALGQGPEFLTYFQNEAQLDKSGLPSDRFFAERPEGSVSTLKIQRTQQEDSAVYLCASSLRIVSGGRETQYFGPGTRLLVL.

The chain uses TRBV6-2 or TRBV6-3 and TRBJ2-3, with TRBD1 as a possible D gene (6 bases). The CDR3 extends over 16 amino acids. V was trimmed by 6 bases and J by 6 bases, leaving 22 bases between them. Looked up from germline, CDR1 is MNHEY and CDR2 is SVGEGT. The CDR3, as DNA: TGTGCCAGCAGCCCGACACAGACAGGATTCGGGGATACGCAGTATTTT. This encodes CASSPTQTGFGDTQYF.

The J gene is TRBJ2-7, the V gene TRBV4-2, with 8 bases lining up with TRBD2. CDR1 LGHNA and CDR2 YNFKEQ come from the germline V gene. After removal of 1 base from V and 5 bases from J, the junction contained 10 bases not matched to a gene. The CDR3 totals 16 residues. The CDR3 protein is CASSQVSGGAFDEQYF. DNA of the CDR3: TGTGCCAGCAGCCAAGTCTCGGGGGGGGCGTTCGACGAGCAGTACTTC.

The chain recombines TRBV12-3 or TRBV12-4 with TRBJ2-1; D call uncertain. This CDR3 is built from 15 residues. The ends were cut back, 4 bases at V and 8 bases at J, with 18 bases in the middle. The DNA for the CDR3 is TGTGCCAGCAGTTCCCTCGGGCTAGTCGGGTATGAGCAGTTCTTC. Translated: CASSSLGLVGYEQFF.

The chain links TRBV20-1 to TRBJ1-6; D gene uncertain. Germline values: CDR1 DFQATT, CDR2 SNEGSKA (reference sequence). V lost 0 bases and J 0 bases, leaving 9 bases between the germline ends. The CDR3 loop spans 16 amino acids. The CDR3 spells CSARDPGSSYNSPLHF. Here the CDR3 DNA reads TGCAGTGCTAGAGATCCGGGAAGCTCCTATAATTCACCCCTCCACTTT.

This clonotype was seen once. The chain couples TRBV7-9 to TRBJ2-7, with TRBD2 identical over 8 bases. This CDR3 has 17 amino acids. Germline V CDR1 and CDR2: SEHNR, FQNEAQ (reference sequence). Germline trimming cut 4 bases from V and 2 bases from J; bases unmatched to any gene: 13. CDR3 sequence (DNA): TGTGCCAGCAGCTCCCCCCGGGGGGGCTGGGGGACCTACGAGCAGTACTTC. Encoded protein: CASSSPRGGWGTYEQYF.

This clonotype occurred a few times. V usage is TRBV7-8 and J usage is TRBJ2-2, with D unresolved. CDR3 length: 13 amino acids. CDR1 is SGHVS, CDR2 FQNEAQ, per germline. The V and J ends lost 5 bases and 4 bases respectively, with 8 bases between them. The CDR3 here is CASSRVGTGELFF. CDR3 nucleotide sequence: TGTGCCAGCAGCCGCGTGGGCACCGGGGAGCTGTTTTTT.

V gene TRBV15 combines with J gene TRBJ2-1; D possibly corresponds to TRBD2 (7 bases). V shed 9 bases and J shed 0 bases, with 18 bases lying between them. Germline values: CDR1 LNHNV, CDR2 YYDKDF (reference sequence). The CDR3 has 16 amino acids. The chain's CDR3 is CATGGGWFPSYNEQFF. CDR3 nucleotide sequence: TGTGCCACGGGAGGGGGGTGGTTCCCCTCCTACAATGAGCAGTTCTTC.

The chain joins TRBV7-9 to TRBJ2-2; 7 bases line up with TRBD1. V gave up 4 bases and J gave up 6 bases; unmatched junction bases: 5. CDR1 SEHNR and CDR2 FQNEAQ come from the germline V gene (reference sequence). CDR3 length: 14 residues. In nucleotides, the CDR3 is TGTGCCAGCAGCTACAGGGGCGCGGCCGGGGAGCTGTTTTTT. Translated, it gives CASSYRGAAGELFF.

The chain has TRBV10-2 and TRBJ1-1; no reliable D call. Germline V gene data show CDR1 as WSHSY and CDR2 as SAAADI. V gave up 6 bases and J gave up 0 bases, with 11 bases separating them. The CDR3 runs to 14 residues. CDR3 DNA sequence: TGCGCCAGCAGATCTGACGGATTGAACACTGAAGCTTTCTTT. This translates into CASRSDGLNTEAFF.

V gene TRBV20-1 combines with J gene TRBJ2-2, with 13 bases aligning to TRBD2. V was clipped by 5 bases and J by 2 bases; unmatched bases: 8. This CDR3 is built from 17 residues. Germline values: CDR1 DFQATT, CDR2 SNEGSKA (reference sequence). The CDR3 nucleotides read TGCAGTGCTCCCGGACTAGCGGGGGCTTCAAACACCGGGGAGCTGTTTTTT. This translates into CSAPGLAGASNTGELFF.

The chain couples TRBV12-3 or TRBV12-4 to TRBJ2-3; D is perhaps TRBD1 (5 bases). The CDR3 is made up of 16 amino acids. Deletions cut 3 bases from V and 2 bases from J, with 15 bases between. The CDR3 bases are TGTGCCAGCAGTTTGACAGACAGCCAATTCACAGATACGCAGTATTTT. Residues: CASSLTDSQFTDTQYF.

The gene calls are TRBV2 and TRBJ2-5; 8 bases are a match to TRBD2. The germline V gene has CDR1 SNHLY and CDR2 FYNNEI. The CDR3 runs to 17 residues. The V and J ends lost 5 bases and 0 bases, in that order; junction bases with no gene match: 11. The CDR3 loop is CASSIFGGGTYQETQYF. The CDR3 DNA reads TGTGCCAGCAGTATATTTGGCGGGGGGACGTACCAAGAGACCCAGTACTTC.

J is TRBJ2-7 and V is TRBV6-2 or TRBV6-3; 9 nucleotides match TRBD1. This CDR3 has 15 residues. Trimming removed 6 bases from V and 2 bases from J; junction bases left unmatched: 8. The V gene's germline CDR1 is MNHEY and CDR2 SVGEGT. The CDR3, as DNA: TGTGCCAGCAGACCACAGGGGGCTGGGACCTACGAGCAGTACTTC. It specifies CASRPQGAGTYEQYF.